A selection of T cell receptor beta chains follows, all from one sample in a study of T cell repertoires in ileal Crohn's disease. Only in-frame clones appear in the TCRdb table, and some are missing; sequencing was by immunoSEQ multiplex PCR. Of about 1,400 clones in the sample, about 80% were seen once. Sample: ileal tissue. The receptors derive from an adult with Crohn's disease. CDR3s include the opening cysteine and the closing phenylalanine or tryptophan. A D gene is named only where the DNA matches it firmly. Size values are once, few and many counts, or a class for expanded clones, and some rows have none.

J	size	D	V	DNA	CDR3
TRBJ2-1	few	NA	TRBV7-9	TGTGCCAGCAGCCCCCCCTTGGGGGGCGGGAATGAGCAGTTCTTC	CASSPPLGGGNEQFF
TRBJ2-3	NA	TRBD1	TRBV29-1	TGCAGCCTTCCGGAACAGGGGACAGATACGCAGTATTTT	CSLPEQGTDTQYF
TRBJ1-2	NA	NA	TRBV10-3	TGTGCCATCAGTGAGAGCGAAAACTATGGCTACACCTTC	CAISESENYGYTF
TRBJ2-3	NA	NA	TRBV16	TGTGCCAGCAGCCAATTGGGGGTTTTCGGGTTTCCAGATACGCAGTATTTT	CASSQLGVFGFPDTQYF
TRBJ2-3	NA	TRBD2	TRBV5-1	TGCGCCAGCAGCTTGGAGTCGGGACTAGCCTCCTTGGTTGCAGATACGCAGTATTTT	CASSLESGLASLVADTQYF
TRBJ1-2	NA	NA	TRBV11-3	TGTGCCAGCAGCTTAGATAACGGCGGAGGCTACACCTTC	CASSLDNGGGYTF
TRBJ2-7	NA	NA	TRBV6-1	TGTGCCAGCTCTTCCGGGCCATCCTACGAGCAGTACTTC	CASSSGPSYEQYF
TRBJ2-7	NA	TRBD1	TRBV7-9	TGTGCCAGCAGCTCCTTGACAGGGGTTGTGGAGGAGCAGTACTTC	CASSSLTGVVEEQYF
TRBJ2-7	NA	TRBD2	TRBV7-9	TGTGCCAGCAGCTTTCTAGCGGGGGGGCTTGTCTACGAGCAGTACTTC	CASSFLAGGLVYEQYF
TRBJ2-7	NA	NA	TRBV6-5	TGTGCCAGCAGTGTAGGACCATCCTACGAGCAGTACTTC	CASSVGPSYEQYF
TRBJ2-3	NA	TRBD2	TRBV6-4	TGTGCCAGCAGTGGGACTAGCGGGGCAGATACGCAGTATTTT	CASSGTSGADTQYF
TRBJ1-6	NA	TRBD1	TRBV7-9	TGTGCCAGCAGCCTCATTCAGGGGGACTCACCCCTCCACTTT	CASSLIQGDSPLHF
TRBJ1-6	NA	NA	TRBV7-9	TGTGCCAGCAGCGCCCCACCGGGCAATTCACCCCTCCACTTT	CASSAPPGNSPLHF
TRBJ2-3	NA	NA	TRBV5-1	TGCGCCAGCAGCCCGGGACCAAATTCAGATACGCAGTATTTT	CASSPGPNSDTQYF
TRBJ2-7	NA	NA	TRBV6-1	TGTGCCAGCAGACCGGGACCGAGCTCCTACGAGCAGTACTTC	CASRPGPSSYEQYF
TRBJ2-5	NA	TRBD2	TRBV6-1	TGTGCCAGCAGTGAAGCTAGCGGGGGGGGTCCAGAGACCCAGTACTTC	CASSEASGGGPETQYF
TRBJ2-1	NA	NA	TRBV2	TGTGCCAGCAGTGGGGCGGGGTACAATGAGCAGTTCTTC	CASSGAGYNEQFF
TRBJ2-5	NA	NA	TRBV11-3	TGTGCCAGCAGCCCCTGGGGGCGAGAGACCCAGTACTTC	CASSPWGRETQYF
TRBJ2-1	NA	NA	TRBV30	TGTGCCTGGACCACGGGACCAGCCTATTCTGAGCAGTTCTTC	CAWTTGPAYSEQFF
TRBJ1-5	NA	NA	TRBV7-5	TGTGTCAGAAGCCGGCGGGAAATTAGGGGCAATCAGCCCCAGCATTTT	CVRSRREIRGNQPQHF
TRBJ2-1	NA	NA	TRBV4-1	TGCGCCAGCAGCCAAGTCAGGACGAACTACAATGAGCAGTTCTTC	CASSQVRTNYNEQFF
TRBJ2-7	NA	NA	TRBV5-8	TGTGCCAGCAGCGCAGACCGCTGGGGGGAGCAGTACTTC	CASSADRWGEQYF
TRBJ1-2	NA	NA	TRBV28	TGTGCCAGCTCGATCCCGCTACTGGGGAGTCCTAACTATGGCTACACCTTC	CASSIPLLGSPNYGYTF
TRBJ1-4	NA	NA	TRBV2	TGTGCCAGCAGCCCCCCAGAAGCAACTAATGAAAAACTGTTTTTT	CASSPPEATNEKLFF
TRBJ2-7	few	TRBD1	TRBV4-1	TGCGCCAGCAGCCAAGGAGTCTCAACAGGGGGGAGAAACTACGAGCAGTACTTC	CASSQGVSTGGRNYEQYF
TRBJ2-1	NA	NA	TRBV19	TGTGCCAGTAGTACCGGATACTACAATGAGCAGTTCTTC	CASSTGYYNEQFF
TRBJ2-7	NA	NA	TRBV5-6	TGTGCCAGCAGCTTGTTAGTGGGGCAAACCTACGAGCAGTACTTC	CASSLLVGQTYEQYF
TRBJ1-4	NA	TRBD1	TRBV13	TGTGCCAGCAGCTTGGACAGGGAAGGGGAAAAACTGTTTTTT	CASSLDREGEKLFF
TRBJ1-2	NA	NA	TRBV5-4	TGTGCCAGCAGCTTGGGTTTTGCCCGATATGGCTACACCTTC	CASSLGFARYGYTF
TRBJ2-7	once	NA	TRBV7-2	TGTGCCAGCAGCTTAGAATCCAGGTCCTACGAGCAGTACTTC	CASSLESRSYEQYF
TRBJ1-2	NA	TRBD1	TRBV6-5	TGTGCCAGCAGTTCCCCAGGGGGCGAACATGGCTACACCTTC	CASSSPGGEHGYTF
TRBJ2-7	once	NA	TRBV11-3	TGTGCCAGCAGCTTATCTACCTACGAGCAGTACTTC	CASSLSTYEQYF
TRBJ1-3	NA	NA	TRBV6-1	TGTGCCAGCAGTGAATGGGCAGGGATAAGAAACACCATATATTTT	CASSEWAGIRNTIYF
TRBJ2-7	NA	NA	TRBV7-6	TGTGCCAGCAGCCGACCAAGGGGGGATAGCTCCTACGAGCAGTACTTC	CASSRPRGDSSYEQYF
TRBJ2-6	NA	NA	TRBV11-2	TGTGCCAGCAGCTTAGTAGTTGGGGCCAACGTCCTGACTTTC	CASSLVVGANVLTF
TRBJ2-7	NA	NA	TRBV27	TGTGCCAGCAGGAAGGGCTACGAGCAGTACTTC	CASRKGYEQYF
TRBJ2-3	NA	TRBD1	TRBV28	TGTGCCAGCATCCTTGGGACAGGGACAGATACGCAGTATTTT	CASILGTGTDTQYF